This T cell receptor (beta chain) was captured by sequencing in a study of T cell responses to AZD1222 COVID-19 vaccine. Here immunoSEQ multiplex PCR was the method, and the copy in TCRdb shows in-frame clones only, minus some. The sample includes approximately 130,000 clones, approximately 91% of them seen just once. This clone has just a few counts. The target antigen is unknown. Study-wide results and caveats: At baseline, seropositivity was found in only a handful of AZD1222 recipients.

The CDR3 contains 16 residues. V dropped 5 bases and J dropped 5; count of bases not matched to a gene: 11. Looked up from germline, CDR1 is MDHEN and CDR2 is SYDVKM. The origin of this receptor is an adult who received the AZD1222 COVID-19 vaccine. Sequencing was performed on peripheral blood, taken 28 days after the second AZD1222 dose. This chain links TRBV28 with TRBJ2-4; 8 nucleotides match TRBD1. The CDR3 sequence is CASSTNGQGGENIQYF. The CDR3 DNA follows: TGTGCCAGCAGTACCAATGGACAGGGAGGTGAAAACATTCAGTACTTC.